This section outlines one TCR beta chain sequence together with its context. Its antigen is as yet unknown. Unique molecular identifiers were present on the cDNA, which also gained a universal primer site by template switching. One entry per CDR3 protein results from TCRdb running MiXCR on the 5' RACE reads. The table has 300,000 to 400,000 distinct CDR3 sequences, approximately 8.8% seen once. The data derive from a study of identical twins. Study findings and constraints: For zero-insertion analyses, partial confounding could come from invariant MAIT and iNKT cells. In monozygotic twins, models underestimated the sharing of out-of-frame TCR alpha.

The sequencing sample was made of naive T cells sorted from blood. The sequence came from a woman between 50 and 59 years old in good health.

The CDR3 loop is CASSQGGSLGEQYF. The CDR3 nucleotides read TGTGCCAGCAGCCAAGGGGGATCATTGGGGGAGCAGTACTTC. This chain connects TRBV3-1 to TRBJ2-7, with no clear D. Germline CDR1 LGHDT, CDR2 YNNKEL (reference sequence). V was clipped by 1 base and J by 7 bases, with 14 bases between them. This CDR3 is built from 14 residues.